The next 22 T cell receptor beta chains were all read from a single sample in a study of blood T cell repertoires in COVID-19. The assay was immunoSEQ multiplex PCR, and TCRdb's table has in-frame clones only and misses some. The profile shows about 200,000 clones, approximately 84% of them singletons. The sequenced material came from peripheral blood. The receptors were sampled from an elderly man with acute or convalescent COVID-19.

The CDR3 DNA sequence: TGTGCCAGCAGCCAATGGGACAACCCCTACGAGCAGTACTTC. Translated: CASSQWDNPYEQYF. The J gene is TRBJ2-7, the V gene TRBV14; D possibly corresponds to TRBD1 (6 bases). Trimming pared 2 bases from V and 2 bases from J, leaving 10 bases between. From germline, CDR1 is SGHDN and CDR2 FVKESK. CDR3 size: 14 residues. The whole variable domain, filled in from reference TRBV14 and TRBJ2-7, reads EAGVTQFPSHSVIEKGQTVTLRCDPISGHDNLYWYRRVMGKEIKFLLHFVKESKQDESGMPNNRFLAERTGGTYSTLKVQPAELEDSGVYFCASSQWDNPYEQYFGPGTRLTVT.

The rearrangement joins TRBV24-1 to TRBJ2-3; 8 nucleotides agree with TRBD2. Germline CDR1 KGHDR, CDR2 SFDVKD. The V gene end was trimmed by 3 bases and the J gene end by 1 base; junction bases not matched to a gene: 17. This CDR3 is 20 amino acids long. The chain's CDR3 is CATSDPLPWTSPGRTDTQYF. CDR3 DNA: TGTGCCACCAGTGATCCCCTACCGTGGACTAGCCCGGGCCGCACAGATACGCAGTATTTT.

This chain connects TRBV9 to TRBJ2-2; TRBD2 agrees at 7 bases. The V gene's germline CDR1 is SGDLS and CDR2 YYNGEE. V gave up 4 bases and J gave up 7 bases; unmatched junction bases: 4. The CDR3 sequence is 13 residues long. CDR3 DNA: TGTGCCAGCAGCCCGGCGGGGGACGGGGAGCTGTTTTTT. Translated, it gives CASSPAGDGELFF.

The chain employs TRBV27 and TRBJ2-2, with 7 nucleotides matching TRBD1. The CDR3 is made up of 14 amino acids. Germline V lookup: CDR1 MNHEY, CDR2 SMNVEV (reference sequence). V was pared by 6 bases and J by 8 bases, with 9 bases of the junction left unmatched. CDR3 region: CASRNIEQGGELFF. Written as DNA, the CDR3 is TGTGCCAGCAGGAATATTGAACAGGGGGGGGAGCTGTTTTTT.

This chain joins TRBV5-4 and TRBJ2-1; 8 bases align to TRBD2. The CDR3 is 15 residues long. With V trimmed by 4 bases and J by 0 bases, 3 bases remained unmatched. The V gene's germline CDR1 is SGHNT and CDR2 YYREEE (reference sequence). CDR3 bases: TGTGCCAGCAGCCGAAGCGGGAGCTCCTACAATGAGCAGTTCTTC. This gives the protein CASSRSGSSYNEQFF.

The chain uses TRBV29-1 and TRBJ2-1, with TRBD1 matching over 9 bases. CDR1 is SQVTM and CDR2 is ANQGSEA in the germline V gene. The CDR3 contains 14 residues. V lost 5 bases to trimming and J lost 6 bases; unmatched junction nucleotides: 8. CDR3 amino acids: CSVFRQGGSNEQFF. The DNA of the CDR3 is TGCAGCGTTTTTCGACAGGGGGGGTCCAATGAGCAGTTCTTC.

The genes are TRBV6-1 and TRBJ1-4, with D uncertain. The CDR3 has 15 amino acids. Per the germline V gene, CDR1 is MNHNS and CDR2 is SASEGT. V dropped 3 bases and J dropped 4 bases, with 12 bases sitting between them. Written as DNA, the CDR3 is TGTGCCAGCAGTGATAAGAGGCAGCGTAATGAAAAACTGTTTTTT. Translating it yields CASSDKRQRNEKLFF.

The chain uses TRBV4-1 and TRBJ1-2; TRBD1 is a possible D gene (6 bases). Trimming left V 0 bases short and J 5 bases short, with 10 bases between. The germline V gene encodes CDR1 MGHRA and CDR2 YSYEKL. This CDR3 contains 14 residues. The CDR3 loop reads CASSQDTGPYGYTF. As DNA, the CDR3 is TGCGCCAGCAGCCAAGACACAGGGCCTTATGGCTACACCTTC.

CDR3: CASSLGRDRVGNEQFF. The CDR3 DNA follows: TGTGCCAGCAGCTTAGGCCGGGACAGGGTTGGGAATGAGCAGTTCTTC. V and J are TRBV11-2 and TRBJ2-1, with 9 bases that match TRBD1. The CDR3 spans 16 residues. The V gene's germline CDR1 is SGHAT and CDR2 FQNNGV. With V trimmed by 1 base and J by 7 bases, 8 bases remained unmatched.

The chain couples TRBV6-2 or TRBV6-3 to TRBJ1-5; tentatively, D is TRBD1 (5 bases). This CDR3 contains 15 residues. Trimming left V 6 bases short and J 4 bases short, with 16 bases between. Per germline, CDR1 MNHEY and CDR2 SVGEGT. CDR3 region: CASSPGGGNNQPQHF. The CDR3 DNA sequence: TGTGCCAGCAGCCCCGGCGGGGGGAATAATCAGCCCCAGCATTTT.

This clone was seen once. The V gene is TRBV29-1, the J gene TRBJ2-1, with 10 bases aligning to TRBD2. V lost 6 bases and J lost 6; bases outside the gene matches: 11. The length of the CDR3 is 15 residues. The germline CDR1 and CDR2 sequences are SQVTM and ANQGSEA. The CDR3 DNA reads as TGCAGCGTGGCGATGACTAGCGGGCCCCCCAATGAGCAGTTCTTC. This translates into CSVAMTSGPPNEQFF.

The chain combines TRBV24-1 with TRBJ1-1; no firm D call. CDR1 and CDR2 from the germline V gene are KGHDR and SFDVKD. The CDR3 contains 15 residues. V shed 7 bases and J shed 6 bases, with 20 bases lying between them. The CDR3 DNA follows: TGTGCCACCAGGACGTCTAAAGGCGGGAGGCCTGAAGCTTTCTTT. Translating gives CATRTSKGGRPEAFF.

This chain uses TRBV9 with TRBJ1-3; D not certain. The CDR3 consists of 14 residues. V gave up 5 bases and J gave up 4 bases, with 13 bases separating them. CDR1 SGDLS and CDR2 YYNGEE come from the germline V gene. The CDR3: CASRPSASGNTIYF. DNA for the CDR3: TGTGCCAGCAGACCATCGGCTAGCGGAAACACCATATATTTT.

The rearrangement links TRBV18 to TRBJ2-6; perhaps TRBD1 as D (6 bases). Trimming removed 3 bases from V and 0 bases from J, with 15 bases in between. The CDR3 has 18 amino acids. From germline, CDR1 is KGHSH and CDR2 LQKENI. The DNA of the CDR3 is TGTGCCAGCTCACCGGCAACAGGGTTAAACTCTGGGGCCAACGTCCTGACTTTC. Protein product: CASSPATGLNSGANVLTF.

The J gene is TRBJ1-5, the V gene TRBV7-8, with D unclear. CDR3 length equals 14 residues. Deletions cut 0 bases from V and 5 bases from J, with 8 bases between. Looked up from germline, CDR1 is SGHVS and CDR2 is FQNEAQ. The CDR3, as DNA: TGTGCCAGCAGCTTAGCACAGTCATATCAGCCCCAGCATTTT. This encodes CASSLAQSYQPQHF.

This chain links TRBV11-3 with TRBJ2-7; tentatively, D is TRBD2 (6 bases). CDR1 is SGHNT and CDR2 is YENEEA in the germline V gene. The CDR3 loop spans 14 amino acids. Between the trimmed V and J ends, which lost 5 bases and 6 bases, there was a span of 17 bases. CDR3 amino acids: CASSPLTSGSEQYF. The DNA of the CDR3 is TGTGCCAGCAGCCCCCTGACTAGTGGGTCCGAGCAGTACTTC. The whole variable domain, remainder taken from reference TRBV11-3 and TRBJ2-7, is EAGVVQSPRYKIIEKKQPVAFWCNPISGHNTLYWYLQNLGQGPELLIRYENEEAVDDSQLPKDRFSAERLKGVDSTLKIQPAELGDSAVYLCASSPLTSGSEQYFGPGTRLTVT.

This chain joins TRBV19 and TRBJ2-5; D unresolved. Germline V lookup: CDR1 LNHDA, CDR2 SQIVND (reference sequence). V was trimmed by 7 bases and J by 5 bases, leaving 20 bases between them. The CDR3 covers 15 residues. The CDR3: CASTFGSNRWETQYF. CDR3 bases: TGTGCCAGTACTTTCGGGTCTAATCGTTGGGAGACCCAGTACTTC.

The V gene is TRBV9, the J gene TRBJ2-3; TRBD1 might be the D (5 bases). The CDR3 runs 17 residues. V dropped 4 bases and J dropped 3 bases, with 21 bases sitting between them. In germline, CDR1 is SGDLS, CDR2 YYNGEE. Here the CDR3 reads CASSRSLGFRGTDTQYF. In DNA, the CDR3 is TGTGCCAGCAGCAGATCCCTGGGATTTAGGGGTACAGATACGCAGTATTTT.

This chain uses TRBV5-1 with TRBJ2-7; D may be TRBD2 (6 bases). Germline V CDR1 and CDR2: SGHRS, YFSETQ. The V and J ends lost 0 bases and 5 bases respectively, with 15 bases between them. The CDR3 has 15 amino acids. The CDR3 region has the DNA TGCGCCAGCAGCTTGGGGAGGGCTCCTGAAGACGAGCAGTACGTC. It codes for CASSLGRAPEDEQYV.

This chain connects TRBV29-1 to TRBJ1-1; D gene unclear. This CDR3 is 12 amino acids long. V lost 5 bases, J lost 3 bases, and 10 bases lay in between. The germline gives CDR1 SQVTM, CDR2 ANQGSEA. The DNA of the CDR3 is TGCAGCGTTCGGGGTCAGTACACTGAAGCTTTCTTT. This gives the protein CSVRGQYTEAFF.

V usage is TRBV16 and J usage is TRBJ1-5; D unresolved. The CDR3 is 14 residues long. Germline CDR1 is KGHSY and CDR2 is FQNENV. V was cut by 5 bases and J by 0 bases, with 8 bases left in between. The CDR3 sequence: CASSSQASNQPQHF. For the CDR3, the DNA is TGTGCCAGCAGCAGCCAGGCTAGCAATCAGCCCCAGCATTTT.

The chain combines TRBV19 with TRBJ2-1; 7 bases map to TRBD1. CDR1 and CDR2 (germline): LNHDA, SQIVND (reference sequence). The trim removed 4 bases at V and 14 bases at J, leaving 11 bases unmatched. This CDR3 has 13 residues. CDR3 DNA sequence: TGTGCCAGTAGTAGAGAAACAGGGGAAGGAAAGTTCTTC. It encodes CASSRETGEGKFF.